This T cell receptor (beta chain) was obtained from a study of blood T cell repertoires in COVID-19. The overall study: Sample material is recorded as cDNA or gDNA derived from T cells, B-cell-depleted T cells, or PBMCs.

Followed longitudinally, the Seattle patients had been enrolled during active infection. This CDR3 region has 15 residues. J was trimmed by 5 bases and V by 3 bases; bases with no gene match: 9. Germline V gene lookup returns CDR1 SEHNR and CDR2 FQNEAQ (reference sequence). Clones were sequenced by immunoSEQ multiplex PCR, and TCRdb holds only the in-frame ones, with some missing. The table lists approximately 290,000 clones, roughly 80% of them singletons, with 15% to 18% in the top ten. The V call is TRBV7-9, the J call TRBJ2-5, with 7 nucleotides matching TRBD2. This clonotype originated in a person aged 65 to 85 with COVID-19, enrolled during active disease. The specimen was peripheral blood. The CDR3 coding sequence is TGTGCCAGCAGCTTTTGGTACCCCGGGGGGGAGACCCAGTACTTC. Residues: CASSFWYPGGETQYF.